These T cell receptor beta chains were read from a single sample in a study of T-cell memory formation after mild COVID-19. A single record per CDR3 protein comes from TCRdb applying MiXCR to the 5' RACE reads. The table lists about 470,000 distinct CDR3 sequences, roughly 18% of them singletons, with around an eighth in the top ten. The sample comprised PBMCs or a T cell subset sorted from them (not recorded which). Every receptor here comes from an adult woman who had mild COVID-19 (a few samples of this study predate the infection). Cell type and time point are not known. CDR3s leave out the opening cysteine and the closing phenylalanine or tryptophan. The order of the fields is J gene, V gene, CDR3 protein.

j_gene: TRBJ1-5; v_gene: TRBV12-3/TRBV12-4; CDR3aa: ASSLKSNQPQH
j_gene: TRBJ2-5; v_gene: TRBV2; CDR3aa: ASSVFSQETQY
j_gene: TRBJ2-3; v_gene: TRBV12-3/TRBV12-4; CDR3aa: ASSPPVGRDTQY
j_gene: TRBJ2-3; v_gene: TRBV20-1; CDR3aa: SAPGVGTDTQY
j_gene: TRBJ2-7; v_gene: TRBV6-1; CDR3aa: ASTTGLAGAYEQY
j_gene: TRBJ1-5; v_gene: TRBV2; CDR3aa: ASKGRGNQPQH
j_gene: TRBJ2-7; v_gene: TRBV12-3/TRBV12-4; CDR3aa: ASNPGGYYEQY
j_gene: TRBJ2-5; v_gene: TRBV11-2; CDR3aa: ASSSFGVQETQY
j_gene: TRBJ2-1; v_gene: TRBV19; CDR3aa: ASSRRTSVTYNEQF
j_gene: TRBJ2-1; v_gene: TRBV29-1; CDR3aa: SVVVFRDVWSSYNEQF
j_gene: TRBJ1-6; v_gene: TRBV9; CDR3aa: ASSVTGQGRNSPLH
j_gene: TRBJ2-7; v_gene: TRBV5-5; CDR3aa: ASSRTTGAEQY
j_gene: TRBJ1-4; v_gene: TRBV20-1; CDR3aa: SARIGQGEKLF
j_gene: TRBJ1-1; v_gene: TRBV24-1; CDR3aa: ATSDSRILTEAF
j_gene: TRBJ2-7; v_gene: TRBV28; CDR3aa: ASSGRGTGEGEQY
j_gene: TRBJ1-1; v_gene: TRBV12-3/TRBV12-4; CDR3aa: ASSFAGGAVAF
j_gene: TRBJ1-2; v_gene: TRBV29-1; CDR3aa: SATGQGGYGYT
j_gene: TRBJ2-3; v_gene: TRBV3-1; CDR3aa: ASSPHGTDTQY
j_gene: TRBJ2-3; v_gene: TRBV4-2; CDR3aa: ASSQDPNTHTDTQY
j_gene: TRBJ2-2; v_gene: TRBV27; CDR3aa: ASKLGLQTAGELF
j_gene: TRBJ2-1; v_gene: TRBV7-9; CDR3aa: ASSPDYSEQF
j_gene: TRBJ2-3; v_gene: TRBV10-3; CDR3aa: AISLQGVTDTQY
j_gene: TRBJ1-5; v_gene: TRBV20-1; CDR3aa: SATDRGQPQH
j_gene: TRBJ1-1; v_gene: TRBV20-1; CDR3aa: SAGGRSMNTEAF
j_gene: TRBJ1-5; v_gene: TRBV20-1; CDR3aa: SALFPNQPQH
j_gene: TRBJ2-2; v_gene: TRBV9; CDR3aa: ASSGIGELF
j_gene: TRBJ1-1; v_gene: TRBV3-1; CDR3aa: ASSQVHDGTEAF
j_gene: TRBJ2-7; v_gene: TRBV19; CDR3aa: ASSTRGNHEQY
j_gene: TRBJ1-3; v_gene: TRBV7-9; CDR3aa: ASSLQTGSGNTIY
j_gene: TRBJ2-1; v_gene: TRBV5-6; CDR3aa: ASSPTSSGEQF
j_gene: TRBJ2-1; v_gene: TRBV2; CDR3aa: ASSATGNPSYNEQF
j_gene: TRBJ2-3; v_gene: TRBV11-2; CDR3aa: ASSPIRLAGGPGGSTDTQY
j_gene: TRBJ2-2; v_gene: TRBV7-3; CDR3aa: ASRDSRAGELF
j_gene: TRBJ2-7; v_gene: TRBV28; CDR3aa: ASSLRELREQY
j_gene: TRBJ2-3; v_gene: TRBV7-9; CDR3aa: ASSLERGPSTDTQY
j_gene: TRBJ2-7; v_gene: TRBV3-1; CDR3aa: ASSQAGAYEQY
j_gene: TRBJ2-2; v_gene: TRBV19; CDR3aa: ASSIPWDRRTGELF
j_gene: TRBJ2-3; v_gene: TRBV6-1; CDR3aa: ASIRDRGDTQY
j_gene: TRBJ2-2; v_gene: TRBV6-1; CDR3aa: ASSDVGAPVGELF
j_gene: TRBJ1-6; v_gene: TRBV4-2; CDR3aa: ASSQANPGSPLH
j_gene: TRBJ1-1; v_gene: TRBV12-3/TRBV12-4; CDR3aa: ASSLWAGRGNTEAF
j_gene: TRBJ1-4; v_gene: TRBV4-1; CDR3aa: ASSQGSSGTGEKLF
j_gene: TRBJ1-2; v_gene: TRBV7-9; CDR3aa: ASSLTKVSNYGYT
j_gene: TRBJ1-1; v_gene: TRBV7-9; CDR3aa: ASSLATADTEAF
j_gene: TRBJ1-2; v_gene: TRBV6-5; CDR3aa: ASSYEWDRGLGGYT
j_gene: TRBJ2-2; v_gene: TRBV30; CDR3aa: AWGPLSPRGYTGELF
j_gene: TRBJ2-2; v_gene: TRBV19; CDR3aa: ASSIVFNTGELF
j_gene: TRBJ1-2; v_gene: TRBV6-5; CDR3aa: ASRLQGAHGYT
j_gene: TRBJ1-4; v_gene: TRBV4-1; CDR3aa: ASRRVTTNEKLF
j_gene: TRBJ2-2; v_gene: TRBV7-2; CDR3aa: ASPLRDRALDTGELF
j_gene: TRBJ2-3; v_gene: TRBV12-3/TRBV12-4; CDR3aa: ASSLGTSLTDTQY
j_gene: TRBJ1-1; v_gene: TRBV4-1; CDR3aa: ASSFRDSLNTEAF
j_gene: TRBJ2-7; v_gene: TRBV30; CDR3aa: AWTGMGPYEQY